This TCR beta chain appears in the sequencing data of a study of shared T cell receptors in the human thymus. The method was immunoSEQ multiplex PCR; TCRdb's version includes in-frame clones alone and lacks a portion of them. Of some 640,000 clones listed, more than 70% are singletons. The CDR3 runs 17 residues. Germline V gene lookup returns CDR1 SGHDN and CDR2 FVKESK. Trimming took off 0 bases at V and 6 bases at J, with 21 bases between the two ends. The data also belong to a second study, concerning human thymus T cells. That report notes: It was healthy Finnish infants having corrective surgery for congenital heart defects who were the donors. Corrective heart surgery yielded resections, and these provided the thymus tissue. Thymic and blood repertoires showed apparently biased V and J gene usage. Related studies noted strongly shared thymic repertoires across unrelated people.

V and J are TRBV14 and TRBJ2-7; D is possibly TRBD1 (8 bases). This clonotype was sampled from a boy under two years old with a congenital heart defect. The sequenced sample was thymocytes. This chain's CDR3 is CASSQERGRGRGSEQYF. CDR3 nucleotide sequence: TGTGCCAGCAGCCAAGAGCGAGGCAGGGGGCGCGGGAGCGAGCAGTACTTC.